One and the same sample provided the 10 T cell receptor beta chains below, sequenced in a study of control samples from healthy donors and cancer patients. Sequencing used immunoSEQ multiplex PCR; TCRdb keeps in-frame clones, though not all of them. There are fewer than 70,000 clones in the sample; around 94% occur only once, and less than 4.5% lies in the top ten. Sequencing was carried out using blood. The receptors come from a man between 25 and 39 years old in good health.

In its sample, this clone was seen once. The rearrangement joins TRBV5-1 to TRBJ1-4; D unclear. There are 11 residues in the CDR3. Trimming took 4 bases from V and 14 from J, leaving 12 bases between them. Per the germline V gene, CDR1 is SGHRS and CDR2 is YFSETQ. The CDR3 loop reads CASSEGPSLFF. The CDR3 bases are TGCGCCAGCAGCGAAGGGCCGTCCCTGTTTTTT. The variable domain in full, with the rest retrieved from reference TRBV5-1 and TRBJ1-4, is KAGVTQTPRYLIKTRGQQVTLSCSPISGHRSVSWYQQTPGQGLQFLFEYFSETQRNKGNFPGRFSGRQFSNSRSEMNVSTLELGDSALYLCASSEGPSLFFGSGTQLSVL.

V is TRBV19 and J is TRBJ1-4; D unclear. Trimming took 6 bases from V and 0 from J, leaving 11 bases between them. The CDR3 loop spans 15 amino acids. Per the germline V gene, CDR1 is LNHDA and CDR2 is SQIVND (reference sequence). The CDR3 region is CASRAGFSTNEKLFF. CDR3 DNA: TGTGCCAGTAGGGCGGGGTTCTCAACTAATGAAAAACTGTTTTTT.

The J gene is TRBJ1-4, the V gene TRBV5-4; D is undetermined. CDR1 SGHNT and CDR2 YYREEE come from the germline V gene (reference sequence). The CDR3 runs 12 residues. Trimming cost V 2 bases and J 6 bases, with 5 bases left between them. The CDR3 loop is CASSFGDEKLFF. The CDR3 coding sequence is TGTGCCAGCAGCTTTGGGGATGAAAAACTGTTTTTT. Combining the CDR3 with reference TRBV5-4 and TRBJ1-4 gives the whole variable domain ETGVTQSPTHLIKTRGQQVTLRCSSQSGHNTVSWYQQALGQGPQFIFQYYREEENGRGNFPPRFSGLQFPNYSSELNVNALELDDSALYLCASSFGDEKLFFGSGTQLSVL.

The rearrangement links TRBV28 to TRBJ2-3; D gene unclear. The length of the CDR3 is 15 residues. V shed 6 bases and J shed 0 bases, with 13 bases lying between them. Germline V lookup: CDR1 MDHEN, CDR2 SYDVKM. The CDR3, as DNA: TGTGCCAGCAGCCCAAAGGACGTTAGCACAGATACGCAGTATTTT. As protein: CASSPKDVSTDTQYF.

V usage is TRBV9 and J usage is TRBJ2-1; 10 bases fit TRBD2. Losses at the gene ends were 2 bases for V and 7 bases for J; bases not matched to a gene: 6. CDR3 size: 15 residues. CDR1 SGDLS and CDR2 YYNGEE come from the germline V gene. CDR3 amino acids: CASSVTSGDYNEQFF. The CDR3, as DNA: TGTGCCAGCAGCGTTACTAGCGGGGATTATAATGAGCAGTTCTTC.

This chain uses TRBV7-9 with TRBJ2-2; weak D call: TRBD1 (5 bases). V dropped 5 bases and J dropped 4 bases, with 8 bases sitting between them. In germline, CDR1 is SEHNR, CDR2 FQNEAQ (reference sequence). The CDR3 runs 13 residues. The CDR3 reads CASSIRVTGELFF. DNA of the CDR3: TGTGCCAGCAGCATCAGGGTCACCGGGGAGCTGTTTTTT.

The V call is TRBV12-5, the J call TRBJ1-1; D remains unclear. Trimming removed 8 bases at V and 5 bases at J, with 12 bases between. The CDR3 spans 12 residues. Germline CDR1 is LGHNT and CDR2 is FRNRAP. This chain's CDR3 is CASQNGDTEAFF. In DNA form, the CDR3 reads TGTGCTAGTCAAAACGGGGATACTGAAGCTTTCTTT.

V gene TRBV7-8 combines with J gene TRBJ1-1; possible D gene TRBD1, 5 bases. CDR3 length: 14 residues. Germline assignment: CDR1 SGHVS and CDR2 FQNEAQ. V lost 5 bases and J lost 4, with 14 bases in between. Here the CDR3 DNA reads TGTGCCAGCAGCCCGGGAGCCGGGACCACTGAAGCTTTCTTT. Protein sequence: CASSPGAGTTEAFF.

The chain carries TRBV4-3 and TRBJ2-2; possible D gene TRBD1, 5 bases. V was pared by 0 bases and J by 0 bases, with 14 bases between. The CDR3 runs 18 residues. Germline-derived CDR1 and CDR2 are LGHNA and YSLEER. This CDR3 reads CASSQEAGPSSNTGELFF. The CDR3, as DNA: TGCGCCAGCAGCCAAGAGGCAGGGCCTTCCTCGAACACCGGGGAGCTGTTTTTT.

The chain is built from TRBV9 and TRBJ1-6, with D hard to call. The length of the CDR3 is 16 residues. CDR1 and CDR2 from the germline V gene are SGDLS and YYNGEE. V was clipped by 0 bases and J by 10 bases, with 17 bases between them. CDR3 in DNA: TGTGCCAGCAGCGTAGGGGCAGGTACGCGTAACTCACCCCTCCACTTT. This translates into CASSVGAGTRNSPLHF. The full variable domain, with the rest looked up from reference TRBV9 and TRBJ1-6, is DSGVTQTPKHLITATGQRVTLRCSPRSGDLSVYWYQQSLDQGLQFLIQYYNGEERAKGNILERFSAQQFPDLHSELNLSSLELGDSALYFCASSVGAGTRNSPLHFGNGTRLTVT.